This TCR beta chain was captured by sequencing in a study of beta chain features in type 1 diabetes. The overall study: Examination of sorted cells across all samples involved 98,000,000 or so cells.

Whole-study findings and limits: A moderate, significant TCRB CDR3 shortening appeared in type 1 diabetes across four CD4+ subsets. Relative to healthy donors, patients appeared to have naive, central memory and Treg TCRB repertoires that were more similar.

Sort purity for all populations was recorded as exceeding 98%. Comment on this clone: The antigen is unknown.

CDR3 length: 14 amino acids. Looked up from germline, CDR1 is SNHLY and CDR2 is FYNNEI. The J segment lost 5 bases and the V segment lost 5 bases, leaving 5 bases of the junction unmatched. Expressed TCRB transcripts got sequenced, as all isolated RNA was reverse transcribed. Deep immunoSEQ sequencing covered naive, central memory and regulatory T cell samples. Measured with immunoSEQ multiplex PCR; TCRdb has only the in-frame clones, and not every one. Of about 270,000 clones detected, roughly an eighth appear once; the ten largest clones hold less than 0.02%. The source material was naive CD4+ T cells from blood. V is TRBV2 and J is TRBJ1-1, with TRBD1 matching 10 bases. This receptor was identified in a young man with type 1 diabetes. The CDR3 DNA reads TGTGCCAGCAGTTCGACAGGGGGCTCAACTGAAGCTTTCTTT. Protein product: CASSSTGGSTEAFF.